These 26 T cell receptor beta chains originate from one sample sequenced in a study of blood T cell repertoires in COVID-19 (dated by TCRdb to 2020 to 2021). The library was obtained by the immunoSEQ multiplex PCR assay. TCRdb took over this immuneACCESS table, retaining in-frame rearrangements with V and J assigned. Such tables are incomplete; in checked studies, under half of the missing clones stem from an unresolved V gene, and the remainder is unexplained. This sample comprises some 400,000 clones, 70% to 90% of them detected only once. Approximately 2.5% of the sample is taken by the ten largest. The sample taken for sequencing was peripheral blood. These receptors came from a woman aged 55-69 years with COVID-19, enrolled during active disease.

This rearrangement joins TRBV5-1 to TRBJ1-4; D unclear. The V and J ends lost 4 bases and 5 bases respectively, with 15 bases between them. CDR3 length: 15 amino acids. CDR1 and CDR2 (germline): SGHRS, YFSETQ. The CDR3 nucleotides read TGCGCCAGCAGCCCAACGCCAGGTAGAAATGAAAAACTGTTTTTT. Amino acid sequence: CASSPTPGRNEKLFF.

This chain joins TRBV14 and TRBJ2-3, with D hard to call. V was pared by 2 bases and J by 5 bases, with 2 bases between. Germline V lookup: CDR1 SGHDN, CDR2 FVKESK. This CDR3 spans 11 amino acids. DNA for the CDR3: TGTGCCAGCAGCCAACAAGATACGCAGTATTTT. The encoded protein is CASSQQDTQYF.

This clone appeared once. The chain recombines TRBV9 with TRBJ1-2, with 10 bases fitting TRBD1. With V trimmed by 2 bases and J by 8 bases, 6 bases remained unmatched. CDR3 length: 14 residues. CDR1 is SGDLS and CDR2 is YYNGEE in the germline V gene. The CDR3 protein is CASSVTGGAWGYTF. The CDR3 nucleotides are TGTGCCAGCAGCGTGACAGGGGGCGCGTGGGGCTACACCTTC.

The chain carries TRBV10-1 and TRBJ1-4; possible D gene TRBD1, 5 bases. Looked up from germline, CDR1 is WNHNN and CDR2 is SYGVQD (reference sequence). The CDR3 spans 16 residues. V lost 0 bases to trimming and J lost 4 bases, with 12 bases between them. The DNA of the CDR3 is TGCGCCAGCAGTGAGTCGTTGCGACAGAGTAATGAAAAACTGTTTTTT. This sequence encodes CASSESLRQSNEKLFF.

The rearrangement joins TRBV5-1 to TRBJ1-4; tentative D call: TRBD1 (5 bases). The CDR3 length is 15 residues. V was trimmed by 4 bases and J by 5 bases, leaving 15 bases between them. CDR1 and CDR2 (germline): SGHRS, YFSETQ. CDR3 DNA: TGCGCCAGCAGCCCTGGTGACAGAATGAATGAAAAACTGTTTTTT. This encodes CASSPGDRMNEKLFF.

This sequence joins TRBV19 and TRBJ2-2; D ambiguous. The germline V gene has CDR1 LNHDA and CDR2 SQIVND (reference sequence). This CDR3 comprises 14 residues. The ends were cut back, 7 bases at V and 0 bases at J, with 9 bases in the middle. Here the CDR3 DNA reads TGTGCCAGTACCTCTGGAGCGAACACCGGGGAGCTGTTTTTT. This encodes CASTSGANTGELFF. The entire variable domain, with the rest obtained from reference TRBV19 and TRBJ2-2, is as follows: DGGITQSPKYLFRKEGQNVTLSCEQNLNHDAMYWYRQDPGQGLRLIYYSQIVNDFQKGDIAEGYSVSREKKESFPLTVTSAQKNPTAFYLCASTSGANTGELFFGEGSRLTVL.

V usage is TRBV30 and J usage is TRBJ2-3; the D gene is possibly TRBD2 (5 bases). The germline V and J ends were trimmed by 0 bases and 4 bases, with 8 bases remaining between them. Germline V gives CDR1 GTSNPN, CDR2 SVGIG (reference sequence). The CDR3 spans 13 residues. CDR3 residues: CAWSVEGPDTQYF. Written as DNA, the CDR3 is TGTGCCTGGAGTGTTGAGGGCCCAGATACGCAGTATTTT.

The chain uses TRBV5-1 and TRBJ2-5, with 8 bases matching TRBD1. The CDR3 is made up of 15 amino acids. The ends lost 0 bases at V and 4 bases at J; junction bases unmatched: 5. Germline V CDR1 and CDR2: SGHRS, YFSETQ. CDR3 loop: CASSLGTGTGETQYF. CDR3 in DNA: TGCGCCAGCAGCTTGGGAACAGGGACAGGAGAGACCCAGTACTTC.

The DNA of the CDR3 is TGTGCCAGCAGCTTAGGACGGAGTAACGGGGAGCTGTTTTTT. Its protein is CASSLGRSNGELFF. The V gene is TRBV7-2, the J gene TRBJ2-2; D is ambiguous. Germline CDR1 and CDR2: SGHTA and FQGNSA. Trimming removed 1 base from V and 7 bases from J, with 10 bases in between. The CDR3 has 14 residues.

This clone was seen a handful of times. The gene calls are TRBV7-2 and TRBJ1-2; D is undetermined. The CDR3 totals 15 residues. V dropped 5 bases and J dropped 4 bases, with 17 bases sitting between them. Looked up from germline, CDR1 is SGHTA and CDR2 is FQGNSA. The CDR3 DNA is TGTGCCAGCAGCCGTCCCCGAGCGGGGTCCTATGGCTACACCTTC. This gives the protein CASSRPRAGSYGYTF.

The chain is built from TRBV6-5 and TRBJ1-2; D unclear. Germline V gene data show CDR1 as MNHEY and CDR2 as SVGAGI. Deletions cut 6 bases from V and 0 bases from J, with 14 bases between. The CDR3 has 15 residues. CDR3 DNA: TGTGCCAGCAGCCACCCGTCAGAAACTAACTATGGCTACACCTTC. Translated: CASSHPSETNYGYTF.

The chain employs TRBV2 and TRBJ1-3; no firm D call. Germline V gene lookup returns CDR1 SNHLY and CDR2 FYNNEI. This CDR3 has 16 amino acids. Trimming shortened V by 3 bases and J by 0 bases, and 12 bases separated the two germline ends. CDR3 in amino acids: CASSDPRESSGNTIYF. The CDR3 nucleotides read TGTGCCAGCAGTGACCCGAGGGAAAGCTCTGGAAACACCATATATTTT.

The chain has TRBV29-1 and TRBJ1-3; TRBD1 is a possible D gene (5 bases). The CDR3 is 14 amino acids. V lost 2 bases to trimming and J lost 0 bases, with 8 bases between them. Germline V lookup: CDR1 SQVTM, CDR2 ANQGSEA. This CDR3 is CSVEKGDSGNTIYF. CDR3 DNA sequence: TGCAGCGTTGAAAAAGGGGACTCTGGAAACACCATATATTTT.

V is TRBV5-4 and J is TRBJ1-1; TRBD1 aligns across 8 bases. Germline CDR1 SGHNT, CDR2 YYREEE (reference sequence). The CDR3 is made up of 14 amino acids. J was trimmed by 7 bases and V by 6 bases; bases with no gene match: 11. The CDR3 sequence is CASKKQGEGGEAFF. The CDR3 DNA reads as TGTGCCAGCAAGAAACAGGGGGAAGGCGGTGAAGCTTTCTTT.

The chain links TRBV19 to TRBJ2-3, with D possibly being TRBD1 (6 bases). The ends were cut back, 7 bases at V and 3 bases at J, with 11 bases in the middle. Germline-derived CDR1 and CDR2 are LNHDA and SQIVND (reference sequence). This CDR3 has 13 residues. CDR3 coding DNA: TGTGCCAGTACCAGGGGCCGGACAGATACGCAGTATTTT. This encodes CASTRGRTDTQYF.

The rearrangement links TRBV18 to TRBJ2-5; possible D gene TRBD2, 5 bases. There are 12 residues in the CDR3. V was clipped by 6 bases and J by 4 bases, with 9 bases between them. The germline V gene encodes CDR1 KGHSH and CDR2 LQKENI. The DNA for the CDR3 is TGTGCCAGCTCCCCGGGGATAGAGACCCAGTACTTC. Its translation is CASSPGIETQYF.

J is TRBJ2-1 and V is TRBV19; TRBD1 agrees at 8 bases. CDR1 is LNHDA, CDR2 SQIVND, per germline (reference sequence). There are 12 residues in the CDR3. Trimming took 9 bases from V and 7 from J; bases not matched to a gene: 5. The CDR3 bases are TGTGCCAGCCGGACAGGGACAAATGAGCAGTTCTTC. Protein sequence: CASRTGTNEQFF.

CDR3 loop: CASSRRGVNSNQPQHF. The CDR3 region has the DNA TGTGCCAGCAGCCGCCGGGGGGTTAATAGCAATCAGCCCCAGCATTTT. J is TRBJ1-5 and V is TRBV28; D may be TRBD1 (5 bases). CDR1 and CDR2 (germline): MDHEN, SYDVKM. This CDR3 region has 16 residues. Trimming left V 6 bases short and J 0 bases short, with 15 bases between.

The chain links TRBV19 to TRBJ2-2, with a tentative D call TRBD2 (5 bases). CDR3 length: 14 residues. Germline V gene lookup returns CDR1 LNHDA and CDR2 SQIVND (reference sequence). Trimming cost V 6 bases and J 4 bases, with 12 bases left between them. As DNA, the CDR3 is TGTGCCAGTAGAAGGCAGGCGGGCACCGGGGAGCTGTTTTTT. It encodes CASRRQAGTGELFF. Supplemented by reference TRBV19 and TRBJ2-2, the full variable domain reads DGGITQSPKYLFRKEGQNVTLSCEQNLNHDAMYWYRQDPGQGLRLIYYSQIVNDFQKGDIAEGYSVSREKKESFPLTVTSAQKNPTAFYLCASRRQAGTGELFFGEGSRLTVL.

The rearrangement joins TRBV7-9 to TRBJ2-1; TRBD1 aligns across 8 bases. There are 16 residues in the CDR3. Germline CDR1 is SEHNR and CDR2 is FQNEAQ (reference sequence). Trimming at V came to 2 bases and at J to 6 bases, leaving 9 bases not matched to a gene. This CDR3 is CASSLWTGLDPNEQFF. CDR3 DNA: TGTGCCAGCAGCTTATGGACAGGGTTAGACCCCAATGAGCAGTTCTTC.

V gene TRBV7-3 combines with J gene TRBJ2-1; 7 bases fit TRBD1. The CDR3 is 16 amino acids. With V trimmed by 6 bases and J by 4 bases, 12 bases remained unmatched. Germline V CDR1 and CDR2: SGHTA, FQGTGA. The CDR3 bases are TGTGCCAGCAGTCAAAGGGCCGGGACAGTATACAATGAGCAGTTCTTC. It is translated as CASSQRAGTVYNEQFF.

For this clone: This specimen includes other DNA sequences encoding the same CDR3. The J gene is TRBJ1-1, the V gene TRBV5-1; D ambiguous. CDR3 length equals 13 residues. Trimming took off 2 bases at V and 2 bases at J, with 7 bases between the two ends. CDR1 SGHRS and CDR2 YFSETQ come from the germline V gene. The CDR3 loop is CASSFRQNTEAFF. The CDR3 coding sequence is TGCGCCAGCAGCTTTAGACAAAACACTGAAGCTTTCTTT. The entire variable domain, with the rest obtained from reference TRBV5-1 and TRBJ1-1, is as follows: KAGVTQTPRYLIKTRGQQVTLSCSPISGHRSVSWYQQTPGQGLQFLFEYFSETQRNKGNFPGRFSGRQFSNSRSEMNVSTLELGDSALYLCASSFRQNTEAFFGQGTRLTVV.

The chain joins TRBV19 to TRBJ2-1, with D perhaps matching TRBD2 (6 bases). There are 12 residues in the CDR3. With 7 bases removed from V and 7 bases from J, the gap between germline ends came to 11 bases. Germline V gene lookup returns CDR1 LNHDA and CDR2 SQIVND (reference sequence). The CDR3 spells CASTDAGNEQFF. In DNA, the CDR3 is TGTGCCAGTACTGACGCGGGGAATGAGCAGTTCTTC.

V is TRBV19 and J is TRBJ2-5, with 8 nucleotides matching TRBD1. CDR3 length: 13 residues. J was trimmed by 5 bases and V by 4 bases; bases with no gene match: 3. Germline V gives CDR1 LNHDA, CDR2 SQIVND (reference sequence). CDR3 amino acids: CASSRQGPETQYF. In DNA, the CDR3 is TGTGCCAGTAGTAGACAGGGGCCGGAGACCCAGTACTTC. Together with reference TRBV19 and TRBJ2-5, the CDR3 gives the full variable domain: DGGITQSPKYLFRKEGQNVTLSCEQNLNHDAMYWYRQDPGQGLRLIYYSQIVNDFQKGDIAEGYSVSREKKESFPLTVTSAQKNPTAFYLCASSRQGPETQYFGPGTRLLVL.

CDR3: CASSQTLDRATEAFF. The CDR3 DNA follows: TGTGCCAGCAGTCAGACCCTGGACAGGGCCACTGAAGCTTTCTTT. The rearrangement uses TRBV2 and TRBJ1-1, with 8 bases matching TRBD1. The germline gives CDR1 SNHLY, CDR2 FYNNEI. V gave up 5 bases and J gave up 4 bases; unmatched junction bases: 9. The CDR3 is made up of 15 amino acids.

This clone was counted a single time. The chain has TRBV28 and TRBJ2-5, with D unresolved. With 6 bases removed from V and 4 bases from J, the gap between germline ends came to 15 bases. There are 14 residues in the CDR3. Germline values: CDR1 MDHEN, CDR2 SYDVKM. The CDR3 spells CASSSPSLRETQYF. CDR3 in DNA: TGTGCCAGCAGCTCCCCATCCCTGAGAGAGACCCAGTACTTC.